This TCR beta chain came from a study of cytomegalovirus exposure and HLA in healthy donors. Notes on the study in general: It was found in a later analysis that first-cohort TCR clusters tended to co-occur in the 120 validation repertoires. It was reported that the classifier diagnosed cytomegalovirus status with high specificity and sensitivity in both the original and validation cohorts. Cytomegalovirus-associated TCR beta chains were listed, numbering 150 to 200.

This clone has just a few counts. Its antigen is still unknown. Among the 120 subjects of the validation cohort, separate from the roughly 600-subject first cohort, were the donors. V was clipped by 1 base and J by 2 bases, with 9 bases between them. This CDR3 contains 14 residues. Germline-derived CDR1 and CDR2 are SGHAT and FQDESV (reference sequence). Libraries were prepared by immunoSEQ multiplex PCR; TCRdb keeps only in-frame clonotypes and omits some of them. The sample lists about 240,000 clones; approximately 83% were seen once. The sequence derives from a woman in her twenties or thirties in good health and CMV-seropositive. The source material was PBMCs. This chain uses TRBV11-1 with TRBJ2-7; TRBD1 is a possible D gene (5 bases). CDR3 nucleotides: TGTGCCAGCAGCTTAGGGGGCTTAACCTACGAGCAGTACTTC. Residues: CASSLGGLTYEQYF. Full variable domain (missing parts from reference TRBV11-1 and TRBJ2-7): EAEVAQSPRYKITEKSQAVAFWCDPISGHATLYWYRQILGQGPELLVQFQDESVVDDSQLPKDRFSAERLKGVDSTLKIQPAELGDSAMYLCASSLGGLTYEQYFGPGTRLTVT.